Only one count was recorded for the clone carrying this T cell receptor (beta chain). This sample is drawn from a study of T-cell reconstitution after alpha-beta-depleted transplantation in children. Construction of the TCRbeta library involved unique molecular identifiers. TCRdb processed the PCR reads anew with MiXCR; each CDR3 protein has one entry. The table records 200,000 to 250,000 distinct CDR3 sequences, around 12% of them present only once. The CDR3 totals 12 residues. Trimming stripped 5 bases from V and 7 bases from J, with 9 bases between. The gene calls are TRBV12-3 or TRBV12-4 and TRBJ2-1; D uncertain. The input for sequencing was PBMCs from the stem cell graft donor, taken from the stem cell graft. This receptor was taken from a human donor who donated a stem cell graft to a child with acute lymphoblastic leukemia. CDR3 in DNA: TGTGCCAGCAGTCTTGGGTGGAATGAGCAGTTCTTC. This encodes CASSLGWNEQFF.